One and the same sample provided the 5 T cell receptor beta chains below, sequenced in a study of T cells in Graves' hyperthyroidism and ophthalmopathy (dated by TCRdb to about 2019). Preparation of the library involved multiplex PCR. Sequencing relied on an Illumina HiSeq 2000. The TCR beta CDR3 regions were amplified from RNA transcripts. A first-round RT-PCR of the TCR CDR3 used the HTBI primer set with the Qiagen OneStep RT-PCR kit. The raw public data were reprocessed by TCRdb itself: fastp quality trimming at Q25, MiXCR clonotype calling, in-frame beta chains only. CDR3 protein sequences are deduplicated, and each keeps its most common genes and DNA. For this sample the table gives hundreds of thousands of distinct CDR3 sequences, of which around 15% were detected only once. The ten most abundant clones make up under 35% of the sample. The sequencing input was blood. These TCRs come from a young woman with Graves' ophthalmopathy.

This clonotype has a count of ten or more. DNA for the CDR3: TGTGCCAGCAGCTTCCAATTAGGGGGCAGCTCCTACAATGAGCAGTTCTTC. It encodes CASSFQLGGSSYNEQFF. V and J are TRBV5-8 and TRBJ2-1; TRBD1 aligns across 7 bases. Trimming removed 2 bases from V and 0 bases from J; junction bases left unmatched: 8. Looked up from germline, CDR1 is SGHTS and CDR2 is YDEGEE. This CDR3 comprises 17 residues.

This clonotype has ten or more counts. The CDR3 sequence is CASSQDTGRGEQFF. The CDR3 bases are TGTGCCAGCAGCCAGGACACCGGCCGGGGGGAGCAGTTCTTC. The chain couples TRBV7-2 to TRBJ2-1; D may be TRBD2 (6 bases). The CDR3 loop spans 14 amino acids. V was shortened by 5 bases and J by 10 bases, with 18 bases between the two germline ends. In germline, CDR1 is SGHTA, CDR2 FQGNSA.

This clonotype was recorded many times. The chain recombines TRBV20-1 with TRBJ1-2; D possibly corresponds to TRBD1 (5 bases). Germline CDR1 reads DFQATT; CDR2 reads SNEGSKA (reference sequence). The CDR3 length is 17 residues. This chain's CDR3 is CSIPRWGVMGSDYGYTF. CDR3 nucleotides: TGCAGCATACCCCGGTGGGGGGTAATGGGTAGCGACTATGGCTACACCTTC.

This clonotype was recorded at least ten times. This chain joins TRBV10-2 and TRBJ2-1; D unresolved. CDR3 length: 12 amino acids. The germline gives CDR1 WSHSY, CDR2 SAAADI. V dropped 5 bases and J dropped 5 bases, with 7 bases sitting between them. CDR3 DNA sequence: TGCGCCAGCAGTACGGAGAACAATGAGCAGTTCTTC. It yields the protein CASSTENNEQFF.

This clonotype was found many times. The V and J genes are TRBV27 and TRBJ1-2; TRBD1 aligns across 9 bases. After removal of 4 bases from V and 7 bases from J, the junction contained 7 bases not matched to a gene. The germline gives CDR1 MNHEY, CDR2 SMNVEV (reference sequence). The CDR3 runs 14 residues. Here the CDR3 reads CASSSTGGVSGYTF. The CDR3 DNA sequence: TGTGCCAGCAGTTCCACAGGGGGCGTTAGTGGCTACACCTTC.